Below, one TCR beta chain is given with its context. Its cognate antigen is unknown. The junction had 7 bases not matched to a gene; V was cut back by 0 bases and J by 5 bases. This CDR3 is 17 amino acids long. Germline V gene data show CDR1 as SGHDN and CDR2 as FVKESK. Researchers ran the PCR with 60 Vbeta and 13 Jbeta primers. Clones were read by immunoSEQ multiplex PCR, and TCRdb kept only the in-frame ones, dropping some. Of 84,000 or so clones detected, approximately 80% appear once; the ten largest clones hold about an eighth. The data derive from a study of cytomegalovirus exposure and HLA in healthy donors. Whole-study findings and limits: CMV serostatus was the sole immune exposure information available. Analyses of presence/absence relied on an assumption of roughly uniform sequencing depth across donors. In a later analysis, parvovirus B19, influenza, CMV and Epstein-Barr virus appeared linked to several top co-occurrence clusters.

The chain carries TRBV14 and TRBJ2-2; 9 positions agree with TRBD2. The sample taken for sequencing was PBMCs. The receptor comes from a human donor in good health. The CDR3, as DNA: TGTGCCAGCAGCCAAGATAGGGCTAGCGGGGAGACCGGGGAGCTGTTTTTT. Encoded protein: CASSQDRASGETGELFF.